This T cell receptor (beta chain) was profiled in a study of Graves' ophthalmopathy and Graves' hyperthyroidism. In the study overall: No progression to ophthalmopathy over 18 months defined stable hyperthyroidism. Study-wide results and caveats: Detection in blood was also observed for most expanded thyroid clonotypes above 0.001 frequency.

Investigators amplified TCR beta CDR3 regions from RNA transcripts. HTBI primers served in a first-round RT-PCR, which a second-round multiplex PCR followed. TCRdb used MiXCR to reprocess the multiplex PCR reads, holding one entry per CDR3 protein. The sample contains roughly 1.1 million distinct CDR3 sequences, about two fifths of which appear only once. Newly diagnosed, the hyperthyroidism patients had under 2 months' duration and were aged 18 to 65. This clonotype was detected only a few times. Antigen: not known. A much larger clone sits a single nucleotide away, making a read error possible. The sequenced sample consisted of peripheral blood or thyroid tissue (not recorded which). This clonotype was obtained from an adult man with Graves' hyperthyroidism.

DNA of the CDR3: TGTGCCAGCAGCTTAGGGTCGGCCCAGTACTTC. It encodes CASSLGSAQYF. The J gene is TRBJ2-5, the V gene TRBV7-9; D ambiguous. This CDR3 region has 11 residues. The ends were cut back, 1 base at V and 9 bases at J, with 6 bases in the middle. Germline V gene sequence: CDR1 SEHNR, CDR2 FQNEAQ (reference sequence). The complete variable domain, with remaining parts taken from reference TRBV7-9 and TRBJ2-5, reads DTGVSQNPRHKITKRGQNVTFRCDPISEHNRLYWYRQTLGQGPEFLTYFQNEAQLEKSRLLSDRFSAERPKGSFSTLEIQRTEQGDSAMYLCASSLGSAQYFGPGTRLLVL.